These 12 T cell receptor beta chains share one sample of origin, sequenced in a study of cytomegalovirus exposure and HLA in healthy donors. The PCR contained 60 Vbeta and 13 Jbeta primers. Assay: immunoSEQ multiplex PCR; the TCRdb copy retains only in-frame clones and omits some. In the table there are about 150,000 clones, 80% of which are singletons. The sequenced material came from PBMCs. These receptors were taken from a man aged 25-45 years in good health and CMV-seronegative.

About this clone itself: Sequence at one end of the junction differs from germline and may be a read error. The chain recombines TRBV7-7 with TRBJ2-3; 10 bases align to TRBD2. The germline CDR1 and CDR2 sequences are SSHAT and FNYEAQ (reference sequence). The CDR3 sequence is 15 residues long. The CDR3 DNA reads as TGTGCTAGCAGCCCCGGGGGAGCTAGCGGGAGTTCGCAGTATTTT. Protein sequence: CASSPGGASGSSQYF.

The chain links TRBV2 to TRBJ2-3; possible D gene TRBD1, 6 bases. The CDR3 is 12 amino acids. Germline values: CDR1 SNHLY, CDR2 FYNNEI. Between the trimmed V and J ends, which lost 4 bases and 5 bases, there was a span of 7 bases. The CDR3: CASSGGLDTQYF. CDR3 in DNA: TGTGCCAGCAGTGGGGGGCTAGATACGCAGTATTTT.

The chain couples TRBV4-1 to TRBJ2-5; D is unresolved. The end of the DNA fits TRBJ2-7 better, so the J call may be wrong. This CDR3 spans 17 amino acids. The germline V gene has CDR1 MGHRA and CDR2 YSYEKL. The CDR3 region is CASSQESRSSSSYEQYF. The DNA for the CDR3 is TGCGCCAGCAGCCAAGAGTCACGGTCGTCGAGCTCCTACGAGCAGTACTTC.

The chain is built from TRBV6-5 and TRBJ2-7; tentative D call: TRBD1 (6 bases). The germline V gene encodes CDR1 MNHEY and CDR2 SVGAGI. CDR3 length: 13 amino acids. Trimming removed 6 bases from V and 3 bases from J, with 12 bases in between. CDR3 region: CASRRDTNYEQYF. The DNA of the CDR3 is TGTGCCAGCAGACGGGACACGAACTACGAGCAGTACTTC.

The chain employs TRBV30 and TRBJ2-7; D is perhaps TRBD1 (6 bases). Germline CDR1 is GTSNPN and CDR2 is SVGIG (reference sequence). This CDR3 region has 11 residues. V lost 5 bases and J lost 1, with 6 bases in between. CDR3: CAWGQSYEQYF. The CDR3 DNA reads as TGTGCCTGGGGACAGTCCTACGAGCAGTACTTC.

CDR3 coding DNA: TGTGCCAGCAGTCCGACAGGGGACGGCTACACCTTC. Protein: CASSPTGDGYTF. This chain connects TRBV6-6 to TRBJ1-2; TRBD1 matches 8 bases. The V segment lost 5 bases and the J segment 8 bases; nucleotides outside the gene matches: 4. This CDR3 contains 12 residues. Germline V lookup: CDR1 MNHNY, CDR2 SVGAGI (reference sequence).

The chain links TRBV30 to TRBJ2-5, with 7 positions matching TRBD2. V lost 3 bases to trimming and J lost 4 bases; unmatched junction nucleotides: 14. Per germline, CDR1 GTSNPN and CDR2 SVGIG (reference sequence). This CDR3 has 16 amino acids. Written as DNA, the CDR3 is TGTGCCTGGAGAGCGCTTAGCGGGTCGGGGAGAGAGACCCAGTACTTC. Its protein product is CAWRALSGSGRETQYF.

V usage is TRBV10-1 and J usage is TRBJ2-7; no firm D call. The CDR3 is 12 residues long. The germline gives CDR1 WNHNN, CDR2 SYGVQD (reference sequence). V was trimmed by 8 bases and J by 1 base, leaving 9 bases between them. Here the CDR3 DNA reads TGCGCCAGCCCGAACTGGTCCTACGAGCAGTACTTC. Translation: CASPNWSYEQYF.

This chain links TRBV6-1 with TRBJ2-3; D remains ambiguous. V gave up 0 bases and J gave up 0 bases, with 4 bases separating them. This CDR3 has 14 residues. Germline lookup yields CDR1 MNHNS and CDR2 SASEGT. The CDR3 DNA sequence: TGTGCCAGCAGTGAAGCTCCTAGCACAGATACGCAGTATTTT. It yields the protein CASSEAPSTDTQYF.

This chain uses TRBV29-1 with TRBJ1-2; the match to TRBD1 covers 9 bases. Germline V lookup: CDR1 SQVTM, CDR2 ANQGSEA. The V segment lost 5 bases and the J segment 2 bases; nucleotides outside the gene matches: 6. This CDR3 spans 14 amino acids. The CDR3 DNA follows: TGCAGCGTTAATACAGGGGGCGTAAACTATGGCTACACCTTC. It codes for CSVNTGGVNYGYTF.

This clone was observed a few times. This chain joins TRBV5-5 and TRBJ1-1; D is possibly TRBD1 (5 bases). CDR3 length: 14 amino acids. Germline V gene data show CDR1 as SGHKS and CDR2 as YYEKEE (reference sequence). Trimming shortened V by 4 bases and J by 5 bases, and 15 bases separated the two germline ends. CDR3 residues: CASSIPGLRTEAFF. The CDR3, as DNA: TGTGCCAGCAGCATACCGGGACTGAGGACTGAAGCTTTCTTT.

This chain uses TRBV30 with TRBJ2-2; D remains unclear. V lost 5 bases, J lost 3 bases, and 16 bases lay in between. The CDR3 loop spans 15 amino acids. Germline V gene sequence: CDR1 GTSNPN, CDR2 SVGIG (reference sequence). CDR3 coding DNA: TGTGCCTGGTCCCACGTGGGCTACCACACCGGGGAGCTGTTTTTT. Residues: CAWSHVGYHTGELFF.